This TCR beta chain was identified during a study of cytomegalovirus exposure and HLA in healthy donors. PCR amplification relied on 60 Vbeta primers (plus 13 Jbeta primers). Using immunoSEQ multiplex PCR, the repertoire was profiled, and TCRdb retains in-frame clones only, with some absent. The sample consists of about 57,000 clones, approximately 80% of them appearing once. The CDR3 has 14 amino acids. V shed 2 bases, J shed 8 bases, and the junction held 5 bases outside the gene matches. In germline, CDR1 is SGHDT, CDR2 YYEEEE. This clone was observed once. As yet, its antigen is unknown. Study-wide points: Being indistinguishable, some V segments were excluded, TRBV6-2 and TRBV6-3 among them. TCR beta sequences reportedly predicted the HLA-A and HLA-B alleles of most subjects accurately. When a later analysis compared HLA-associated TCR beta chains with equally common others, the HLA-associated chains turned out to be more clonally expanded and to have lower generation probabilities.

Source material: PBMCs. The clonotype comes from a young man in good health and CMV-seronegative. The chain has TRBV5-6 and TRBJ2-1; 9 bases map to TRBD2. As DNA, the CDR3 is TGTGCCAGCAGCTTAAGCGGGAGGCCCGATGAGCAGTTCTTC. Its translation: CASSLSGRPDEQFF.